This T cell receptor (beta chain) was sequenced in a study of Ad26.COV2.S vaccination and SARS-CoV-2 variants. Study-wide context: Vaccine-arm donor from the placebo-controlled COV1001 Ad26.COV2.S trial.

Stated treatment: 19 received Ad26.COV2.S at low or high dose, single or two shots; 5 received placebo; per-sample allocation not given. All samples were drawn on day 63, counting from the first vaccine or placebo injection. Assay used: immunoSEQ multiplex PCR; TCRdb lists only in-frame clones, some missing. The sample contains some 250,000 clones, approximately 90% of which appear only once. General observations from the study: It was vaccine recipients, not placebo recipients, who had the higher spike-specific TCR breadth. Assessments of TCR breadth and depth may have underestimated the total T cell responses.

As concerns this clone: What it binds is unknown.

Germline CDR1 is SGHDT and CDR2 is YYEEEE. This CDR3 has 13 residues. Trimming left V 4 bases short and J 4 bases short, with 10 bases between. V is TRBV5-6 and J is TRBJ2-3; D is uncertain. Material: peripheral blood, obtained in a trial of Ad26.COV2.S vaccine versus placebo. The receptor was derived from a person aged 18-60 years who received the Ad26.COV2.S COVID-19 vaccine or a placebo. As DNA, the CDR3 is TGTGCCAGCAGCCCCTGGACGGCAGATACGCAGTATTTT. Its translation: CASSPWTADTQYF.